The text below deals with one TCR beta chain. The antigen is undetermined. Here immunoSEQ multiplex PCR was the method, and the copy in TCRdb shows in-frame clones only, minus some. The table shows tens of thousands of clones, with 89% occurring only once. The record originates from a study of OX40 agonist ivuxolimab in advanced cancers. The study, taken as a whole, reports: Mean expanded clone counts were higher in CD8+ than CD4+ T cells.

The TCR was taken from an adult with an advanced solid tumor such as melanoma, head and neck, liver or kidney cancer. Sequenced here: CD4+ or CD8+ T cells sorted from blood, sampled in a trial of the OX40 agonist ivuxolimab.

CDR3 amino acids: CASSEQTGSSYNEQFF. The CDR3 DNA follows: TGCGCCAGCAGTGAGCAAACGGGGAGCTCCTACAATGAGCAGTTCTTC. This sequence joins TRBV10-1 and TRBJ2-1; weak D call: TRBD2 (5 bases). This CDR3 has 16 residues. The V and J ends lost 2 bases and 0 bases respectively, with 11 bases between them. Germline V gives CDR1 WNHNN, CDR2 SYGVQD (reference sequence).